Sequencing of this T cell receptor beta chain was carried out in a study of T cells in Graves' hyperthyroidism and ophthalmopathy. Study background: Before any treatment, at initial diagnosis, peripheral blood was collected. Whole-study results and caveats: Ophthalmopathy was told apart from stable hyperthyroidism by a 13 V-J model.

RNA transcripts yielded amplified TCR beta CDR3 regions. TCR CDR3 underwent first-round RT-PCR with the HTBI primer set. MiXCR, applied by TCRdb to the multiplex PCR reads, yields one record per CDR3 protein. The sample contains around 350,000 distinct CDR3 sequences, just under 25% of which appear only once. Uncontrolled infection, other autoimmune disease, pregnancy or lactation disqualified patients from enrolment. This clonotype was observed many times. The antigen is undetermined. What was sequenced was blood. The clonotype originates from a middle-aged man with Graves' hyperthyroidism.

The CDR3 reads CSAARGINQPQHF. DNA of the CDR3: TGCAGCGCCGCTAGAGGCATTAATCAGCCCCAGCATTTT. The genes are TRBV29-1 and TRBJ1-5, with D uncertain. Trimming shortened V by 7 bases and J by 4 bases, and 14 bases separated the two germline ends. Germline CDR1 reads SQVTM; CDR2 reads ANQGSEA. CDR3 length equals 13 residues. The full variable domain, rest sourced from reference TRBV29-1 and TRBJ1-5, is SAVISQKPSRDICQRGTSLTIQCQVDSQVTMMFWYRQQPGQSLTLIATANQGSEATYESGFVIDKFPISRPNLTFSTLTVSNMSPEDSSIYLCSAARGINQPQHFGDGTRLSIL.